The 13 T cell receptor beta chains reported below all come from one sample, sequenced in a study of cytomegalovirus exposure and HLA in healthy donors. The PCR made use of 60 Vbeta and 13 Jbeta primers. Some clones are missing from TCRdb's copy, which holds only in-frame ones; the method was immunoSEQ multiplex PCR. The table shows 110,000 to 150,000 clones, with 65% to 85% occurring only once. Sequencing input: PBMCs. These receptors originate from a male donor in good health and CMV-seronegative.

The chain employs TRBV30 and TRBJ2-7; 9 nucleotides line up with TRBD2. The V gene's germline CDR1 is GTSNPN and CDR2 SVGIG (reference sequence). This CDR3 comprises 16 residues. Germline trimming cut 0 bases from V and 6 bases from J; bases unmatched to any gene: 12. CDR3 DNA: TGTGCCTGGAGTGTACTTGGGACTAGCATTTTTTTCGAGCAGTACTTC. Its protein is CAWSVLGTSIFFEQYF.

The chain has TRBV25-1 and TRBJ2-7; TRBD1 aligns across 8 bases. The V gene's germline CDR1 is MGHDK and CDR2 SYGVNS. This CDR3 spans 13 amino acids. Trimming at V came to 3 bases and at J to 7 bases, leaving 5 bases not matched to a gene. The CDR3 DNA is TGTGCCAGCAGTGACCGACAGGGGTTTGAGCAGTACTTC. It is translated as CASSDRQGFEQYF.

The V and J genes are TRBV5-6 and TRBJ2-3; TRBD2 agrees at 7 bases. The germline V gene encodes CDR1 SGHDT and CDR2 YYEEEE. The CDR3 runs 19 residues. The J segment lost 7 bases and the V segment lost 0 bases, leaving 20 bases of the junction unmatched. CDR3 residues: CASSLATAGFISEINTQYF. The CDR3, as DNA: TGTGCCAGCAGCTTGGCTACAGCGGGGTTTATCTCGGAGATAAATACGCAGTATTTT.

J is TRBJ2-2 and V is TRBV10-2, with 11 bases aligning to TRBD1. Germline-derived CDR1 and CDR2 are WSHSY and SAAADI. The J segment lost 3 bases and the V segment lost 6 bases, leaving 6 bases of the junction unmatched. The CDR3 is made up of 16 amino acids. CDR3 DNA: TGCGCCAGCAGCCCCGGGACAGGGGGGTACACCGGGGAGCTGTTTTTT. Its protein product is CASSPGTGGYTGELFF.

This chain connects TRBV6-5 to TRBJ2-1, with 9 bases aligning to TRBD2. The CDR3 spans 15 residues. V was clipped by 4 bases and J by 8 bases; unmatched bases: 9. The germline V gene encodes CDR1 MNHEY and CDR2 SVGAGI. CDR3 coding DNA: TGTGCCAGCAGTTCCAGGCGGGGGGGCCGCGATGAGCAGTTCTTC. Residues: CASSSRRGGRDEQFF.

This chain uses TRBV5-1 with TRBJ1-2; maybe TRBD1 (5 bases). Trimming removed 3 bases from V and 3 bases from J, with 12 bases in between. The CDR3 runs to 14 residues. The germline CDR1 and CDR2 sequences are SGHRS and YFSETQ. The DNA of the CDR3 is TGCGCCAGCAGCTCTCCGACAGCCTACTATGGCTACACCTTC. Its translation: CASSSPTAYYGYTF.

Comment on this clone: A junction end diverges from the germline sequence, so it may reflect a read error. This chain uses TRBV7-9 with TRBJ1-1; D not resolved. Per germline, CDR1 SEHNR and CDR2 FQNEAQ (reference sequence). The CDR3 spans 12 residues. The CDR3 coding sequence is TGTTCCAGCAGCTTATCTCACACTGAAGCTTTCTTT. As protein: CSSSLSHTEAFF.

The genes are TRBV5-1 and TRBJ2-1, with 7 bases identical to TRBD1. V gave up 3 bases and J gave up 9 bases; unmatched junction bases: 15. The V gene's germline CDR1 is SGHRS and CDR2 YFSETQ. The CDR3 length is 16 residues. CDR3 in amino acids: CASSYGQATTSGEQFF. DNA of the CDR3: TGCGCCAGCAGCTACGGACAGGCTACCACCAGTGGTGAGCAGTTCTTC.

The chain recombines TRBV5-5 with TRBJ1-2, with 8 bases lining up with TRBD1. This CDR3 has 14 amino acids. Germline lookup yields CDR1 SGHKS and CDR2 YYEKEE (reference sequence). After removal of 0 bases from V and 3 bases from J, the junction contained 1 base not matched to a gene. The CDR3 region is CASSLAQGDYGYTF. The CDR3 DNA sequence: TGTGCCAGCAGCTTGGCACAGGGGGACTATGGCTACACCTTC.

The chain is built from TRBV6-1 and TRBJ2-4; weak D call: TRBD1 (6 bases). V lost 1 base and J 3 bases, leaving 10 bases between the germline ends. CDR3 length equals 15 residues. Germline CDR1 reads MNHNS; CDR2 reads SASEGT. This CDR3 reads CASSEGPGVKNIQYF. CDR3 in DNA: TGTGCCAGCAGTGAAGGTCCAGGGGTCAAAAACATTCAGTACTTC.

The V call is TRBV19, the J call TRBJ2-7; 13 bases are a match to TRBD2. The V segment lost 4 bases and the J segment 5 bases; nucleotides outside the gene matches: 5. The CDR3 is 15 amino acids. CDR1 and CDR2 from the germline V gene are LNHDA and SQIVND (reference sequence). Written as DNA, the CDR3 is TGTGCCAGTAGTACCTCGGGACTAGCGGGAAACGAGCAGTACTTC. This gives the protein CASSTSGLAGNEQYF.

The CDR3 DNA reads as TGTGCCAGCAGGGGGGGAAGGAACACCGGGGAGCTGTTTTTT. This gives the protein CASRGGRNTGELFF. The V call is TRBV7-2, the J call TRBJ2-2; tentatively, D is TRBD2 (6 bases). With 6 bases removed from V and 1 base from J, the gap between germline ends came to 9 bases. The length of the CDR3 is 14 residues. Germline lookup yields CDR1 SGHTA and CDR2 FQGNSA.

CDR3 DNA: TGTGCCAGCGGACAGCCTGGCACCCTCTCTGGAAACACCATATATTTT. This sequence encodes CASGQPGTLSGNTIYF. V and J are TRBV18 and TRBJ1-3, with a weak D call TRBD1 (6 bases). Germline lookup yields CDR1 KGHSH and CDR2 LQKENI. Trimming took off 8 bases at V and 0 bases at J, with 17 bases between the two ends. The CDR3 runs 16 residues.